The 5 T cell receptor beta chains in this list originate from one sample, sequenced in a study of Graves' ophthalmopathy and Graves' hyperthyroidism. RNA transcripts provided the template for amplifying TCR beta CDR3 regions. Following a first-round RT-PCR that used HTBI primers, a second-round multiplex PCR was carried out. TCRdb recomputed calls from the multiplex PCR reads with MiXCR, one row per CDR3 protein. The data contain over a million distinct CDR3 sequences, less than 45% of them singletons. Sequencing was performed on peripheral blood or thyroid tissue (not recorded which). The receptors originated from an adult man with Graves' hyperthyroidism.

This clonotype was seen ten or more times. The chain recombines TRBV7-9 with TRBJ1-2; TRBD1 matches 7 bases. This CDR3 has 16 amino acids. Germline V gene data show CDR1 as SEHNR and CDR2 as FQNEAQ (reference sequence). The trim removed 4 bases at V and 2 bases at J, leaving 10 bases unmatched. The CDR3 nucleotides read TGTGCCAGCAGCTCCCAGGGGGGATCCAAAAACTATGGCTACACCTTC. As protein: CASSSQGGSKNYGYTF.

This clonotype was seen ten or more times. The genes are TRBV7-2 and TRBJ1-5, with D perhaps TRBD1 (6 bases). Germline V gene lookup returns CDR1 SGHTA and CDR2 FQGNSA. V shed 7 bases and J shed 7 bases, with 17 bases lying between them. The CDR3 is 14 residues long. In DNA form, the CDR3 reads TGTGCCAGCACCCCTCAGGGGAACTGGCAGCCCCAGCATTTT. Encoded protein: CASTPQGNWQPQHF.

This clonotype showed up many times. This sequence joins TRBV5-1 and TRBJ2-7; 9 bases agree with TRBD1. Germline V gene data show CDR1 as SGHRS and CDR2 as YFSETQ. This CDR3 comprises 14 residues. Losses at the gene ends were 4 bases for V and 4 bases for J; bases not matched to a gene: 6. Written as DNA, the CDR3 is TGCGCCAGCAGCCGACAGGGGGTGCGGTACGAGCAGTACTTC. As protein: CASSRQGVRYEQYF.

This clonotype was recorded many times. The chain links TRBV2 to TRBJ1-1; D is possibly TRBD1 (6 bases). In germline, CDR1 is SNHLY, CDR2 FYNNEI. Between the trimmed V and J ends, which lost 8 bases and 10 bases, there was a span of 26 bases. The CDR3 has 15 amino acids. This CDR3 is CASYGRGDTTHGAFF. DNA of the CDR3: TGTGCCAGCTACGGGAGAGGGGACACCACTCATGGAGCTTTCTTT.

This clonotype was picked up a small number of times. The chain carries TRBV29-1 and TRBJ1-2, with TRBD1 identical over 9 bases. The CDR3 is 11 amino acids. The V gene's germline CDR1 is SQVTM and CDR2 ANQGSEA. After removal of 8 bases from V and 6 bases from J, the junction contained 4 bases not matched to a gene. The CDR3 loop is CSSWDRDGYTF. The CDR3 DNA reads TGCAGCTCCTGGGACAGGGATGGCTACACCTTC. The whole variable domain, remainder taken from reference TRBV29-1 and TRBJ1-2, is SAVISQKPSRDICQRGTSLTIQCQVDSQVTMMFWYRQQPGQSLTLIATANQGSEATYESGFVIDKFPISRPNLTFSTLTVSNMSPEDSSIYLCSSWDRDGYTFGSGTRLTVV.